The next 14 T cell receptor beta chains were all read from a single sample in a study of blood T cell repertoires in COVID-19. Here immunoSEQ multiplex PCR was the method, and the copy in TCRdb shows in-frame clones only, minus some. The table records about 310,000 clones, approximately 83% of them present only once. What was sequenced was PBMCs or T cells enriched from blood (not recorded which). Source of these receptors: a man aged 25-40 years who had recovered from COVID-19.

This clone was observed a single time. The rearrangement joins TRBV10-3 to TRBJ1-5; possible D gene TRBD1, 6 bases. The CDR3 is made up of 17 amino acids. In germline, CDR1 is ENHRY, CDR2 SYGVKD. V was trimmed by 10 bases and J by 2 bases, leaving 24 bases between them. CDR3 amino acids: CATTSGDTSLGNQPQHF. CDR3 DNA sequence: TGTGCCACCACCTCTGGGGACACTAGTCTAGGCAATCAGCCCCAGCATTTT.

The V and J genes are TRBV5-5 and TRBJ2-1; D unclear. There are 16 residues in the CDR3. Germline V lookup: CDR1 SGHKS, CDR2 YYEKEE (reference sequence). Trimming took off 0 bases at V and 2 bases at J, with 12 bases between the two ends. The CDR3 DNA follows: TGTGCCAGCAGCTTGGGCGGCAGCTCCACCTACAATGAGCAGTTCTTC. It codes for CASSLGGSSTYNEQFF.

The V call is TRBV14, the J call TRBJ1-2; D is unresolved. Germline lookup yields CDR1 SGHDN and CDR2 FVKESK. This CDR3 comprises 16 residues. V was clipped by 4 bases and J by 7 bases, with 22 bases between them. CDR3 sequence reads: CASSLSGYRQYAGYTF. The CDR3 DNA reads TGTGCCAGCAGCCTAAGCGGATATCGGCAGTACGCTGGCTACACCTTC.

CDR3 sequence: CASGAGSNQPQHF. The CDR3 DNA reads TGTGCCAGCGGGGCGGGGAGCAATCAGCCCCAGCATTTT. The rearrangement uses TRBV7-3 and TRBJ1-5; D possibly corresponds to TRBD1 (5 bases). The CDR3 extends over 13 amino acids. Germline values: CDR1 SGHTA, CDR2 FQGTGA. V lost 8 bases and J 1 base, leaving 9 bases between the germline ends.

V is TRBV2 and J is TRBJ1-2; D call uncertain. The CDR3 sequence is 15 residues long. Germline values: CDR1 SNHLY, CDR2 FYNNEI. Between the trimmed V and J ends, which lost 1 base and 2 bases, there was a span of 11 bases. The CDR3 here is CASSEVGPKNYGYTF. As DNA, the CDR3 is TGTGCCAGCAGTGAAGTTGGGCCGAAGAACTATGGCTACACCTTC.

The J gene is TRBJ2-5, the V gene TRBV5-8; 15 bases map to TRBD2. Germline CDR1 and CDR2: SGHTS and YDEGEE. V lost 4 bases, J lost 5 bases, and 9 bases stayed unmatched. This CDR3 region has 17 residues. The CDR3 loop reads CASSSGLAGGPGETQYF. The CDR3, as DNA: TGTGCCAGCAGCAGTGGACTAGCGGGGGGGCCTGGGGAGACCCAGTACTTC.

The V call is TRBV30, the J call TRBJ1-2; D gene ambiguous. Germline V gives CDR1 GTSNPN, CDR2 SVGIG (reference sequence). V lost 5 bases and J lost 7, with 17 bases in between. This CDR3 has 13 amino acids. The CDR3 protein is CAWEGGSRSGYTF. CDR3 bases: TGTGCCTGGGAGGGAGGTTCCAGGAGTGGCTACACCTTC. The entire variable domain, with the rest obtained from reference TRBV30 and TRBJ1-2, is as follows: SQTIHQWPATLVQPVGSPLSLECTVEGTSNPNLYWYRQAAGRGLQLLFYSVGIGQISSEVPQNLSASRPQDRQFILSSKKLLLSDSGFYLCAWEGGSRSGYTFGSGTRLTVV.

This clone was found a few times. At one of its ends the junction is not consistent with the germline gene, which may arise from a read error. The chain uses TRBV7-7 and TRBJ2-5; D might be TRBD2 (6 bases). CDR1 is SSHAT and CDR2 is FNYEAQ in the germline V gene (reference sequence). This CDR3 comprises 13 residues. The CDR3 DNA follows: TGTGCTAGCAGCTCGGATCGGGAGGAGACCCAGTACTTC. It yields the protein CASSSDREETQYF.

This sequence joins TRBV18 and TRBJ2-5; D unresolved. The CDR3 totals 14 residues. With 0 bases removed from V and 9 bases from J, the gap between germline ends came to 14 bases. CDR1 is KGHSH and CDR2 is LQKENI in the germline V gene. The DNA for the CDR3 is TGTGCCAGCTCACCACCGCTGACCCAGGTGGCCCAGTACTTC. Amino acid sequence: CASSPPLTQVAQYF.

This clone was observed a few times. V and J are TRBV25-1 and TRBJ2-1, with a possible D match to TRBD1 (6 bases). Deletions cut 3 bases from V and 2 bases from J, with 14 bases between. The CDR3 spans 16 residues. The V gene's germline CDR1 is MGHDK and CDR2 SYGVNS. The CDR3 coding sequence is TGTGCCAGCAGTGAGAAGACAGGCTTTACCTACAATGAGCAGTTCTTC. As protein: CASSEKTGFTYNEQFF.

The V gene is TRBV19, the J gene TRBJ1-1, with unresolved D. Germline loops: CDR1 LNHDA, CDR2 SQIVND (reference sequence). V shed 1 base and J shed 5 bases, with 8 bases lying between them. The CDR3 covers 13 residues. The CDR3 coding sequence is TGTGCCAGTAGTATAGCTCGGGAAACTGAAGCTTTCTTT. It is translated as CASSIARETEAFF.

The chain uses TRBV19 and TRBJ2-5; 9 bases match TRBD2. Germline values: CDR1 LNHDA, CDR2 SQIVND (reference sequence). With 1 base clipped from V and 4 bases from J, the junction kept 4 bases outside the gene matches. The CDR3 has 15 amino acids. CDR3 sequence: CASSIGGGVRETQYF. The DNA of the CDR3 is TGTGCCAGTAGTATAGGCGGGGGGGTAAGAGAGACCCAGTACTTC.

The chain carries TRBV6-5 and TRBJ1-4; 7 bases match TRBD1. Germline CDR1 is MNHEY and CDR2 is SVGAGI. V lost 7 bases, J lost 10 bases, and 9 bases stayed unmatched. The CDR3 sequence is 13 residues long. The CDR3 bases are TGTGCCAGCAACCGAGACAGGGAAGGAAAACTGTTTTTT. This encodes CASNRDREGKLFF.

V gene TRBV13 combines with J gene TRBJ2-1; weak D call: TRBD2 (6 bases). Per germline, CDR1 PRHDT and CDR2 FYEKMQ (reference sequence). This CDR3 has 14 residues. V lost 4 bases, J lost 5 bases, and 12 bases lay in between. CDR3 in amino acids: CASSSGLSHNEQFF. The CDR3 DNA sequence: TGTGCCAGCAGCTCGGGACTTTCCCACAATGAGCAGTTCTTC.